Following are 6 T cell receptor beta chains from one sample sequenced in a study of control samples from healthy donors and cancer patients. TCRdb's table, derived via immunoSEQ multiplex PCR, lists solely in-frame clones and lacks some. Among approximately 86,000 clones listed, about 89% were seen once. The sample comprised blood. The origin of the receptors is a man aged 25 to 40 in good health.

The chain is built from TRBV12-3 or TRBV12-4 and TRBJ2-1; TRBD2 is a possible D gene (5 bases). V was pared by 7 bases and J by 10 bases, with 14 bases between. This CDR3 region has 12 residues. In DNA form, the CDR3 reads TGTGCCAGCACCCAGACGCGAGGGGAGCAGTTCTTC. Amino acid sequence: CASTQTRGEQFF.

This rearrangement joins TRBV6-6 to TRBJ2-7; D is perhaps TRBD1 or TRBD2 (5 bases each). The V end was cut by 7 bases, the J end by 0 bases, with 10 bases between. Germline CDR1 MNHNY, CDR2 SVGAGI (reference sequence). The CDR3 sequence is 13 residues long. CDR3 protein: CASTGDGSYEQYF. As DNA, the CDR3 is TGTGCCAGCACCGGGGACGGCTCCTACGAGCAGTACTTC.

V usage is TRBV6-5 and J usage is TRBJ1-6, with D uncertain. This CDR3 has 13 residues. V dropped 8 bases and J dropped 7 bases, with 12 bases sitting between them. Germline V CDR1 and CDR2: MNHEY, SVGAGI. CDR3 sequence: CASLPGRNSPLHF. CDR3 DNA sequence: TGTGCCAGCCTCCCCGGCCGGAATTCACCCCTCCACTTT.

The CDR3 here is CAIQTDMNTEAFF. The CDR3 DNA is TGTGCCATCCAGACAGACATGAACACTGAAGCTTTCTTT. This chain uses TRBV10-3 with TRBJ1-1, with D perhaps matching TRBD1 (5 bases). This CDR3 region has 13 residues. Germline values: CDR1 ENHRY, CDR2 SYGVKD. The ends were cut back, 8 bases at V and 0 bases at J, with 10 bases in the middle.

The chain carries TRBV12-3 or TRBV12-4 and TRBJ2-2; D remains ambiguous. The CDR3 loop spans 13 amino acids. The V end was cut by 4 bases, the J end by 5 bases, with 8 bases between. The DNA of the CDR3 is TGTGCCAGCAGTTCCGGGCTAACCGGGGAGCTGTTTTTT. Translation: CASSSGLTGELFF.

The V gene is TRBV7-8, the J gene TRBJ1-1; 7 bases line up with TRBD1. From germline, CDR1 is SGHVS and CDR2 FQNEAQ. With V trimmed by 4 bases and J by 4 bases, 9 bases remained unmatched. The CDR3 sequence is 15 residues long. Here the CDR3 reads CASSYRGLEGTEAFF. DNA of the CDR3: TGTGCCAGCAGCTACAGGGGTTTAGAGGGCACTGAAGCTTTCTTT.